These 16 T cell receptor beta chains came from one sample sequenced in a study of post-analysis software for immune sequencing data. The study's findings and limits: A few TRBV segments (TRBV5-6, TRBV5-1 and TRBV20-1 among them) occurred more frequently in patients than in controls.

No antigens are known for them. Incorporated into the TCR beta cDNA libraries were unique molecular identifiers, which served to reduce PCR and sequencing biases. TCRdb fed the PCR reads into MiXCR, producing one record per CDR3 protein. This sample carries about 430,000 distinct CDR3 sequences, more than 30% of them seen once, and the ten largest clones take 7.6%. Sequenced sample: blood. Receptor source: a girl aged 2-10 years with multiple sclerosis.

The chain joins TRBV6-1 to TRBJ2-1; the D gene could be TRBD1 or TRBD2 (5 bases each). Trimming left V 4 bases short and J 4 bases short, with 17 bases between. Germline values: CDR1 MNHNS, CDR2 SASEGT. CDR3 length equals 16 residues. The CDR3 DNA reads TGTGCCAGCAGTGGGATGAGGGACGGGGCGTACAATGAGCAGTTCTTC. Translating gives CASSGMRDGAYNEQFF.

This clonotype was found a few times. The J gene is TRBJ1-2, the V gene TRBV20-1, with unresolved D. The length of the CDR3 is 15 residues. Germline lookup yields CDR1 DFQATT and CDR2 SNEGSKA (reference sequence). The germline V and J ends were trimmed by 2 bases and 3 bases, with 16 bases remaining between them. In nucleotides, the CDR3 is TGCAGTGCTAGAAGTAGGCAATTGGCCGACTATGGCTACACCTTC. It codes for CSARSRQLADYGYTF.

This clonotype was counted a single time. The chain is built from TRBV5-5 and TRBJ2-3, with 8 bases matching TRBD2. Germline V lookup: CDR1 SGHKS, CDR2 YYEKEE (reference sequence). The CDR3 extends over 16 amino acids. Germline trimming cut 4 bases from V and 0 bases from J; bases unmatched to any gene: 7. The CDR3: CASSPTPSGSTDTQYF. CDR3 in DNA: TGTGCCAGCAGCCCTACCCCTAGCGGGAGCACAGATACGCAGTATTTT.

This clonotype has only a few counts. The CDR3 region is CASSSPGNYEQYF. Here the CDR3 DNA reads TGTGCCAGCAGCTCACCGGGAAACTACGAGCAGTACTTC. The gene calls are TRBV7-2 and TRBJ2-7; the D gene is possibly TRBD2 (5 bases). The V and J ends lost 4 bases and 3 bases respectively, with 10 bases between them. This CDR3 is 13 amino acids long. Germline assignment: CDR1 SGHTA and CDR2 FQGNSA.

There are a few counts of this clonotype. The genes are TRBV5-6 and TRBJ1-2, with D perhaps matching TRBD1 (5 bases). CDR1 and CDR2 (germline): SGHDT, YYEEEE. V was trimmed by 3 bases and J by 6 bases, leaving 12 bases between them. CDR3 length: 13 amino acids. CDR3 nucleotides: TGTGCCAGCAGCTCAAGGGGCAGGAATGGCTACACCTTC. As protein: CASSSRGRNGYTF. The full variable domain, rest sourced from reference TRBV5-6 and TRBJ1-2, is DAGVTQSPTHLIKTRGQQVTLRCSPKSGHDTVSWYQQALGQGPQFIFQYYEEEERQRGNFPDRFSGHQFPNYSSELNVNALLLGDSALYLCASSSRGRNGYTFGSGTRLTVV.

This clonotype was observed a few times. CDR3 bases: TGTGCCAGCAGTTACATGTTTTTAGAGACCCAGTACTTC. Translating it yields CASSYMFLETQYF. The gene calls are TRBV6-6 and TRBJ2-5, with no clear D. The CDR3 has 13 amino acids. Per the germline V gene, CDR1 is MNHNY and CDR2 is SVGAGI (reference sequence). The V end lost 2 bases, the J end lost 4 bases, and 8 bases lay between the germline ends.

This clonotype was counted only a few times. The genes are TRBV29-1 and TRBJ2-5; tentative D call: TRBD2 (5 bases). CDR1 and CDR2 (germline): SQVTM, ANQGSEA. Deletions cut 3 bases from V and 5 bases from J, with 7 bases between. The CDR3 covers 11 residues. The CDR3 DNA reads as TGCAGCGTTGACGGGGTGGAGACCCAGTACTTC. This gives the protein CSVDGVETQYF.

The V and J genes are TRBV11-1 and TRBJ2-4; D may be TRBD1 (5 bases). Judging by the DNA end, TRBJ2-7 fits better; the J call may be wrong. Germline V gene sequence: CDR1 SGHAT, CDR2 FQDESV (reference sequence). CDR3 length: 17 amino acids. DNA of the CDR3: TGTGCCAGCAGCCCCATAAGCCGTGCAGGGTTGAACTACGAGCAGTACTTC. Translating gives CASSPISRAGLNYEQYF.

The rearrangement joins TRBV20-1 to TRBJ2-1; possible D gene TRBD2, 7 bases. The germline CDR1 and CDR2 sequences are DFQATT and SNEGSKA (reference sequence). The V gene lost 6 bases and the J gene lost 7 bases, with 19 bases spanning the gap. This CDR3 contains 14 residues. CDR3 in DNA: TGCAGTGCCCCCGCTCGGGGGGCCGGGAATGAGCAGTTCTTC. It encodes CSAPARGAGNEQFF.

The chain recombines TRBV20-1 with TRBJ2-1; 12 bases match TRBD2. This CDR3 region has 15 residues. Trimming took 6 bases from V and 8 from J; bases not matched to a gene: 11. Germline values: CDR1 DFQATT, CDR2 SNEGSKA (reference sequence). The CDR3 sequence is CSAATSGRMVDEQFF. In DNA form, the CDR3 reads TGCAGTGCGGCGACTAGCGGGAGAATGGTCGATGAGCAGTTCTTC.

The chain has TRBV24-1 and TRBJ2-2; no reliable D call. The length of the CDR3 is 14 residues. Deletions cut 7 bases from V and 6 bases from J, with 14 bases between. CDR1 and CDR2 from the germline V gene are KGHDR and SFDVKD. CDR3 in amino acids: CATRDPYRAGELFF. The CDR3, as DNA: TGTGCCACCAGGGATCCCTATCGGGCCGGGGAGCTGTTTTTT.

The rearrangement uses TRBV6-6 and TRBJ1-2; perhaps TRBD1 as D (5 bases). Trimming took off 7 bases at V and 7 bases at J, with 13 bases between the two ends. The CDR3 spans 12 residues. From germline, CDR1 is MNHNY and CDR2 SVGAGI (reference sequence). CDR3 sequence: CASTGQDCGYTF. CDR3 bases: TGTGCCAGCACGGGGCAGGACTGTGGCTACACCTTC.

The chain uses TRBV6-2 or TRBV6-3 and TRBJ1-2; unclear D gene. The CDR3 contains 12 residues. Germline V gene sequence: CDR1 MNHEY, CDR2 SVGEGT. Trimming shortened V by 8 bases and J by 0 bases, and 7 bases separated the two germline ends. CDR3 region: CASGRPNYGYTF. In DNA form, the CDR3 reads TGTGCCAGCGGGCGTCCTAACTATGGCTACACCTTC.

The chain employs TRBV9 and TRBJ2-1; TRBD2 matches 9 bases. J lost 5 bases, V lost 0 bases, and 6 bases had no gene match. Germline assignment: CDR1 SGDLS and CDR2 YYNGEE. This CDR3 region has 16 residues. The CDR3: CASSVVMASGNNEQFF. CDR3 nucleotides: TGTGCCAGCAGCGTAGTGATGGCTAGCGGGAACAATGAGCAGTTCTTC.

This clonotype was detected a few times. The rearrangement links TRBV29-1 to TRBJ2-7; D call uncertain. The ends were cut back, 7 bases at V and 6 bases at J, with 16 bases in the middle. The germline gives CDR1 SQVTM, CDR2 ANQGSEA. This CDR3 comprises 12 residues. CDR3 DNA: TGCAGCGCCTCTCACTGGGAAGGCGAGCAGTACTTC. Translating it yields CSASHWEGEQYF.

This chain joins TRBV7-9 and TRBJ1-2; D might be TRBD1 (5 bases). This CDR3 spans 14 amino acids. Trimming shortened V by 5 bases and J by 3 bases, and 13 bases separated the two germline ends. The V gene's germline CDR1 is SEHNR and CDR2 FQNEAQ (reference sequence). The CDR3 DNA is TGTGCCAGCAGCCCTCCCGGGGGGGACTATGGCTACACCTTC. Residues: CASSPPGGDYGYTF.